The 6 T cell receptor beta chains given below trace back to one sample, sequenced in a study of cytomegalovirus exposure and HLA in healthy donors. Sequenced by immunoSEQ multiplex PCR; TCRdb stores in-frame clones only, minus some. The sample consists of about 74,000 clones, over 85% of them appearing once. The sample comprised PBMCs. The receptors were gathered from a man in his late teens or twenties in good health and CMV-seropositive.

The chain joins TRBV6-5 to TRBJ2-5; the D gene is possibly TRBD2 (6 bases). The CDR3 spans 9 residues. Germline V gives CDR1 MNHEY, CDR2 SVGAGI. The V gene lost 11 bases and the J gene lost 5 bases, with 6 bases spanning the gap. The DNA for the CDR3 is TGTGCCGCGGGGGAGACCCAGTACTTC. Amino acid sequence: CAAGETQYF.

As to this clone: The junction does not match germline at one end; this may be a read error. The chain couples TRBV20-1 to TRBJ2-2, with D possibly being TRBD2 (5 bases). The CDR3 spans 11 residues. Germline lookup yields CDR1 DFQATT and CDR2 SNEGSKA (reference sequence). CDR3 protein: CRIYMDRGAVF. The CDR3 DNA is TGCAGAATTTACATGGACCGGGGAGCTGTTTTT.

V gene TRBV29-1 combines with J gene TRBJ2-7; 10 positions agree with TRBD1. With 0 bases clipped from V and 4 bases from J, the junction kept 9 bases outside the gene matches. Germline values: CDR1 SQVTM, CDR2 ANQGSEA. This CDR3 has 16 amino acids. DNA of the CDR3: TGCAGCGTTGAAGAGGGAAGGACAGGGGGTGGGTACGAGCAGTACTTC. Translation gives CSVEEGRTGGGYEQYF.

This chain uses TRBV5-1 with TRBJ2-5; 10 bases are shared with TRBD2. Germline assignment: CDR1 SGHRS and CDR2 YFSETQ. The CDR3 consists of 15 residues. After removal of 4 bases from V and 5 bases from J, the junction contained 8 bases not matched to a gene. CDR3 loop: CASSLLSGREETQYF. In DNA, the CDR3 is TGCGCCAGCAGCCTGTTAAGCGGGAGGGAGGAGACCCAGTACTTC.

The CDR3 loop reads CAISGDSYSGANVLTF. The CDR3 DNA is TGTGCCATCAGTGGTGACAGCTACTCTGGGGCCAACGTCCTGACTTTC. This rearrangement joins TRBV10-3 to TRBJ2-6; the D gene is possibly TRBD1 (5 bases). Germline-derived CDR1 and CDR2 are ENHRY and SYGVKD. V was trimmed by 4 bases and J by 0 bases, leaving 10 bases between them. The CDR3 runs to 16 residues.

The chain employs TRBV7-9 and TRBJ2-4; 7 bases map to TRBD1. V was clipped by 3 bases and J by 6 bases; unmatched bases: 8. CDR3 size: 15 residues. Germline V gene sequence: CDR1 SEHNR, CDR2 FQNEAQ (reference sequence). CDR3 residues: CASSFSRDRGNIQYF. The CDR3, as DNA: TGTGCCAGCAGCTTTTCCCGGGACAGAGGAAACATTCAGTACTTC.